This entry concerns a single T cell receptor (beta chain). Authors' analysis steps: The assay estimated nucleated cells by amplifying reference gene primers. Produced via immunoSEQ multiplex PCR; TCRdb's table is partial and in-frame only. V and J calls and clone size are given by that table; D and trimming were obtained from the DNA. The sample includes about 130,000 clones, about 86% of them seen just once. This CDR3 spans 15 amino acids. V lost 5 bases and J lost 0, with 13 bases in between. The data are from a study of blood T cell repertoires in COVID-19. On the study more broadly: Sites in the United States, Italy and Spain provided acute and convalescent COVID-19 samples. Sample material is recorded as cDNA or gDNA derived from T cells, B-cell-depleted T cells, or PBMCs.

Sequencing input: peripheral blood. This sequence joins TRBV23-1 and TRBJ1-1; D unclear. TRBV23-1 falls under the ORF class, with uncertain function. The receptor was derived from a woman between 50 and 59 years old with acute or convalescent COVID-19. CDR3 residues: CASSSESVMNTEAFF. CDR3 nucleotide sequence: TGCGCCAGCAGTAGTGAGTCGGTCATGAACACTGAAGCTTTCTTT.